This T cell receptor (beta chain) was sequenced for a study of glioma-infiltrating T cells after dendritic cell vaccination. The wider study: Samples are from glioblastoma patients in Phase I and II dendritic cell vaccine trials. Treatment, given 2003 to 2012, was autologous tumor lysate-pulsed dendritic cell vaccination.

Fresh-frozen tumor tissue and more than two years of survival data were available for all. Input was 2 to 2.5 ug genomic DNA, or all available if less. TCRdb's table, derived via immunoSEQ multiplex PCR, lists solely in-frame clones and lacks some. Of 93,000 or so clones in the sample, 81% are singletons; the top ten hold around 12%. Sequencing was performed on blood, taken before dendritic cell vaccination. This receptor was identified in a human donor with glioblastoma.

CDR3 protein: CASSPPGGIGNTIYF. CDR3 DNA: TGTGCCAGCTCACCACCGGGGGGGATTGGAAACACCATATATTTT. The V call is TRBV18, the J call TRBJ1-3, with D possibly TRBD1 on 5 matching bases. V was trimmed by 0 bases and J by 3 bases, leaving 9 bases between them. Germline CDR1 reads KGHSH; CDR2 reads LQKENI. The CDR3 extends over 15 amino acids.